The 16 T cell receptor beta chains given below trace back to one sample, sequenced in a study of blood T cell repertoires in COVID-19. The repertoire was sequenced with immunoSEQ multiplex PCR; TCRdb's copy has only in-frame clones and lacks some. The sample has 300,000 to 450,000 clones; around 90% are singletons. The sample taken for sequencing was PBMCs or T cells enriched from blood (not recorded which). Every receptor here comes from a young woman who had recovered from COVID-19.

The chain employs TRBV7-3 and TRBJ2-5; possible D gene TRBD1, 5 bases. The germline V gene has CDR1 SGHTA and CDR2 FQGTGA. The V and J ends lost 0 bases and 5 bases respectively, with 10 bases between them. CDR3 length: 14 amino acids. The CDR3 protein is CASSLTGAGETQYF. Written as DNA, the CDR3 is TGTGCCAGCAGCTTAACTGGTGCAGGGGAGACCCAGTACTTC.

This clone was picked up one time. The chain has TRBV4-1 and TRBJ2-7; 7 bases align to TRBD1. This CDR3 spans 15 amino acids. V was clipped by 2 bases and J by 6 bases; unmatched bases: 10. Germline V gene lookup returns CDR1 MGHRA and CDR2 YSYEKL. DNA of the CDR3: TGCGCCAGCAGCCAAAGGGCAGGGGGATCTGTCGAGCAGTACTTC. It yields the protein CASSQRAGGSVEQYF.

The chain combines TRBV2 with TRBJ2-3; TRBD1 might be the D (6 bases). The CDR3 extends over 14 amino acids. Per the germline V gene, CDR1 is SNHLY and CDR2 is FYNNEI. The V end lost 8 bases, the J end lost 2 bases, and 14 bases lay between the germline ends. CDR3 sequence: CASRQVSSTDTQYF. CDR3 DNA: TGTGCCAGCCGACAGGTTTCTTCCACAGATACGCAGTATTTT.

The J gene is TRBJ2-3, the V gene TRBV3-1 (or the pseudogene TRBV3-2); TRBD2 might be the D (6 bases). V gave up 2 bases and J gave up 11 bases, with 11 bases separating them. This CDR3 is 12 amino acids long. Germline CDR1 is LGHDT and CDR2 is YNNKEL (reference sequence). In DNA, the CDR3 is TGTGCCAGCAGCCAATCTACCGGGGGGCAGTATTTT. It codes for CASSQSTGGQYF.

The chain combines TRBV7-2 with TRBJ2-1; 11 positions agree with TRBD2. The ends lost 7 bases at V and 4 bases at J; junction bases unmatched: 6. Germline V lookup: CDR1 SGHTA, CDR2 FQGNSA. This CDR3 contains 15 residues. Written as DNA, the CDR3 is TGTGCCAGCAACCTTAGCGGGGGGGGTTACAATGAGCAGTTCTTC. Amino acid sequence: CASNLSGGGYNEQFF.

The rearrangement links TRBV10-3 to TRBJ2-3, with TRBD1 identical over 9 bases. Trimming cost V 6 bases and J 2 bases; bases outside gene matches: 3. This CDR3 has 14 amino acids. Germline assignment: CDR1 ENHRY and CDR2 SYGVKD. The CDR3 region is CAISRTGDTDTQYF. CDR3 DNA: TGTGCCATCAGCAGGACAGGGGACACAGATACGCAGTATTTT.

The chain employs TRBV28 and TRBJ1-1, with D possibly matching TRBD1 (5 bases). This CDR3 contains 14 residues. The germline V gene has CDR1 MDHEN and CDR2 SYDVKM. V was cut by 5 bases and J by 4 bases, with 14 bases left in between. The CDR3, as DNA: TGTGCCAGCAGTGTTCAGGGCTTGGGCACTGAAGCTTTCTTT. The encoded protein is CASSVQGLGTEAFF.

A single count supports this clone. The rearrangement joins TRBV7-2 to TRBJ1-1; 7 nucleotides match TRBD1. Germline trimming cut 3 bases from V and 2 bases from J; bases unmatched to any gene: 3. CDR3 size: 14 residues. CDR1 is SGHTA, CDR2 FQGNSA, per germline. In nucleotides, the CDR3 is TGTGCCAGCAGCTTTGGACAGGCTAACACTGAAGCTTTCTTT. It is translated as CASSFGQANTEAFF.

This rearrangement joins TRBV19 to TRBJ2-7; D is possibly TRBD1 (5 bases). V dropped 5 bases and J dropped 6 bases, with 20 bases sitting between them. CDR1 is LNHDA, CDR2 SQIVND, per germline (reference sequence). The CDR3 extends over 15 amino acids. CDR3 sequence (DNA): TGTGCCAGTAGTGAAGGGGTAAGGCTACGTAGCGAGCAGTACTTC. Translating it yields CASSEGVRLRSEQYF.

As to this clone: The same CDR3 can be traced to other DNA sequences in this sample. The DNA of the CDR3 is TGTGCCAGCAGCCAATTGAGGGAGACCCAGTACTTC. Translation gives CASSQLRETQYF. The chain employs TRBV3-1 (or the pseudogene TRBV3-2) and TRBJ2-5; D is uncertain. Germline CDR1 is LGHDT and CDR2 is YNNKEL (reference sequence). V was trimmed by 2 bases and J by 5 bases, leaving 6 bases between them. The CDR3 runs 12 residues.

The chain combines TRBV7-2 with TRBJ1-1; a weak D match, TRBD1 (6 bases). V lost 1 base and J lost 0, with 6 bases in between. Looked up from germline, CDR1 is SGHTA and CDR2 is FQGNSA. The CDR3 is made up of 14 amino acids. The CDR3: CASSLDRVNTEAFF. The CDR3 DNA sequence: TGTGCCAGCAGCTTAGACAGGGTGAACACTGAAGCTTTCTTT.

CDR3 sequence: CASSYSLRDRDNEQFF. CDR3 coding DNA: TGTGCCAGCAGTTACTCTCTCCGGGACAGAGACAATGAGCAGTTCTTC. The V and J genes are TRBV6-2 or TRBV6-3 and TRBJ2-1, with 7 bases matching TRBD1. The CDR3 covers 16 residues. CDR1 and CDR2 from the germline V gene are MNHEY and SVGEGT. Losses at the gene ends were 0 bases for V and 5 bases for J; bases not matched to a gene: 7.

This clone was seen a handful of times. CDR3 amino acids: CASRDSSFYGYTF. As DNA, the CDR3 is TGTGCCAGCCGGGACAGCTCTTTTTATGGCTACACCTTC. The chain has TRBV10-3 and TRBJ1-2, with 7 bases fitting TRBD1. With V trimmed by 10 bases and J by 5 bases, 10 bases remained unmatched. CDR3 size: 13 residues. Germline lookup yields CDR1 ENHRY and CDR2 SYGVKD.

The chain carries TRBV7-3 and TRBJ2-2; D is perhaps TRBD2 (6 bases). Germline loops: CDR1 SGHTA, CDR2 FQGTGA. This CDR3 is 15 amino acids long. V was cut by 6 bases and J by 0 bases, with 11 bases left in between. DNA for the CDR3: TGTGCCAGCAGTGTCCGGGAGACGAACACCGGGGAGCTGTTTTTT. Protein: CASSVRETNTGELFF.

The chain uses TRBV30 and TRBJ1-1; D call uncertain. The length of the CDR3 is 12 residues. V lost 4 bases to trimming and J lost 0 bases, with 6 bases between them. Germline CDR1 reads GTSNPN; CDR2 reads SVGIG (reference sequence). CDR3 coding DNA: TGTGCCTGGACAGAGGTGAACACTGAAGCTTTCTTT. Amino acid sequence: CAWTEVNTEAFF. Full variable domain (rest looked up from reference TRBV30 and TRBJ1-1): SQTIHQWPATLVQPVGSPLSLECTVEGTSNPNLYWYRQAAGRGLQLLFYSVGIGQISSEVPQNLSASRPQDRQFILSSKKLLLSDSGFYLCAWTEVNTEAFFGQGTRLTVV.

This clone was seen a few times. This chain connects TRBV6-5 to TRBJ1-1; 10 bases align to TRBD1. V shed 2 bases and J 7 bases; nucleotides not matched to a gene: 4. The CDR3 has 14 amino acids. CDR1 and CDR2 from the germline V gene are MNHEY and SVGAGI. This chain's CDR3 is CASSYGTGADEAFF. Written as DNA, the CDR3 is TGTGCCAGCAGTTACGGGACAGGGGCCGATGAAGCTTTCTTT.